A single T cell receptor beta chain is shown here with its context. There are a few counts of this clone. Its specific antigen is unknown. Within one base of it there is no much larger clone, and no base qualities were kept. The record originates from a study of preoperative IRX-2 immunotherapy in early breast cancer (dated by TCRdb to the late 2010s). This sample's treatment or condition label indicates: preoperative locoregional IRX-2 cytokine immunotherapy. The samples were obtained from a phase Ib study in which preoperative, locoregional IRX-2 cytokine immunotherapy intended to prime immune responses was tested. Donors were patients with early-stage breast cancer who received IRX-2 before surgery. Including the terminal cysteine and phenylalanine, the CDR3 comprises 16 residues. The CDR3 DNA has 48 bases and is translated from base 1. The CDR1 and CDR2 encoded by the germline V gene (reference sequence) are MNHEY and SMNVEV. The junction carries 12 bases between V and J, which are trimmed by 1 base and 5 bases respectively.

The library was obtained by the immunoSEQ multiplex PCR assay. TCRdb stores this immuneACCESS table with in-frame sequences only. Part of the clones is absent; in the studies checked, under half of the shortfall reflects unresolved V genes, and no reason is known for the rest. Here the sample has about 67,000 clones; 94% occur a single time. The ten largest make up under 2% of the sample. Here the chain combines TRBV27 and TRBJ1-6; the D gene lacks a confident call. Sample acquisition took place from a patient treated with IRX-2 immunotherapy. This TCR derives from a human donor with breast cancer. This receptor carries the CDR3 CASSLFRLANNSPLHF. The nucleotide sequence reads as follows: TGTGCCAGCAGTTTATTCCGGCTGGCTAATAATTCACCCCTCCACTTT.